This T cell receptor beta chain stems from a study of memory CD4+ T cells and cytomegalovirus serostatus. The sort gate was single viable CD3+CD4+CD8-CD45RO+ cells for memory CD4+ T cells. This clone was observed a single time. Sequencing was performed with immunoSEQ multiplex PCR; in TCRdb, only in-frame clones are kept and a portion is missing. The sample contains around 50,000 clones, 81% of which appear only once. The sequencing input was memory CD4+ T cells from blood. The receptor's source is an adult in good health and CMV-seronegative.

CDR3 bases: TGTGCCAGCAGCTTTACGGACGGCAATGAGCAGTTCTTC. Its translation is CASSFTDGNEQFF. This sequence joins TRBV11-3 and TRBJ2-1; D gene uncertain. CDR3 size: 13 residues. V was cut by 3 bases and J by 6 bases, with 9 bases left in between. The V gene's germline CDR1 is SGHNT and CDR2 YENEEA.